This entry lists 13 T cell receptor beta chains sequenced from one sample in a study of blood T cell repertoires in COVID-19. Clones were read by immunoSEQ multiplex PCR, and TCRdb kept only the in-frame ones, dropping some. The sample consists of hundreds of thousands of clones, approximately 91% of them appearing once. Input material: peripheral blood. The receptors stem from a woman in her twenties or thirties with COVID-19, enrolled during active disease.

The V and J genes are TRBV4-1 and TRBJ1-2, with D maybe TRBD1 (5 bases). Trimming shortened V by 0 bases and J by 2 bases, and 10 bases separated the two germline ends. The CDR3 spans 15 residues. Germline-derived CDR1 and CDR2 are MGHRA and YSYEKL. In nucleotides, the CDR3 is TGCGCCAGCAGCCAAGAAGGGGTGGGGAACTATGGCTACACCTTC. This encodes CASSQEGVGNYGYTF.

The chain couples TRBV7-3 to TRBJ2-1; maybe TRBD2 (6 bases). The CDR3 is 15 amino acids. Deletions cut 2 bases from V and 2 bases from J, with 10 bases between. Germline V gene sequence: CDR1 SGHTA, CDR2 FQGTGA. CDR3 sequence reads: CASSLPGAAYNEQFF. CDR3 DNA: TGTGCCAGCAGCTTACCGGGAGCGGCCTACAATGAGCAGTTCTTC.

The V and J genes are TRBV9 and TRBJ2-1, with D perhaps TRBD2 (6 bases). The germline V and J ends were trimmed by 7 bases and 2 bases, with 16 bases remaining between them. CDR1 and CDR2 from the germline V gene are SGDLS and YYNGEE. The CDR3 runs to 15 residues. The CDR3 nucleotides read TGTGCCAGCGGGTCAAGGGAGGACCCCTACAATGAGCAGTTCTTC. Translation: CASGSREDPYNEQFF.

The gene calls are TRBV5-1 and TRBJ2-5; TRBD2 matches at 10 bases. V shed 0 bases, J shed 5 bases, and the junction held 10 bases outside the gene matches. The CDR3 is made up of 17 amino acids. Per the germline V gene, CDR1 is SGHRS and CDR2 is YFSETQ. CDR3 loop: CASSLGFLAGEMETQYF. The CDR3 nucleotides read TGCGCCAGCAGCTTGGGGTTCCTAGCGGGAGAAATGGAGACCCAGTACTTC.

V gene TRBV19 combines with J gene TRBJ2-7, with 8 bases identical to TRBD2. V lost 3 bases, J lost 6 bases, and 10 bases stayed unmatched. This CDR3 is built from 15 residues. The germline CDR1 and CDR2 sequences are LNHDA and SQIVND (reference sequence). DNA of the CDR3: TGTGCCAGTAGTATTGGAGGCGGGAGGTATCTCGAGCAGTACTTC. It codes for CASSIGGGRYLEQYF.

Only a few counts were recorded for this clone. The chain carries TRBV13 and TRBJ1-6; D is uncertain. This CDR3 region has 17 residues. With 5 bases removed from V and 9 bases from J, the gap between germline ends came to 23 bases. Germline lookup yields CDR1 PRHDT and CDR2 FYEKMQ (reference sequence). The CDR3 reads CASSPSGRAGDGSPLHF. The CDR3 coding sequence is TGTGCCAGCAGCCCCTCCGGGAGAGCGGGAGACGGTTCACCCCTCCACTTT.

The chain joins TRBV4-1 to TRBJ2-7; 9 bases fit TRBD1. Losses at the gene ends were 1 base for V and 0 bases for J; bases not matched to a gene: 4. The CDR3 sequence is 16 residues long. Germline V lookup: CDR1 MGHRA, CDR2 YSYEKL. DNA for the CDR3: TGCGCCAGCAGCCAAGGATGGACAGGGGACTCCTACGAGCAGTACTTC. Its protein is CASSQGWTGDSYEQYF.

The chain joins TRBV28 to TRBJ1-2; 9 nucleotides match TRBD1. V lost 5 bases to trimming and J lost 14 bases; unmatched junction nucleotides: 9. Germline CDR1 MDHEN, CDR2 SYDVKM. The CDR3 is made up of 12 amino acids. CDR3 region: CASSPGTGPHTF. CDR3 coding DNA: TGTGCCAGCAGTCCGGGGACAGGGCCTCATACCTTC.

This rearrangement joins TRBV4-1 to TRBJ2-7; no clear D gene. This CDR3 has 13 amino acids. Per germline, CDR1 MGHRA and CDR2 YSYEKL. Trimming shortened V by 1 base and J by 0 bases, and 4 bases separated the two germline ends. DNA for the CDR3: TGCGCCAGCAGCCAAGGCAGCTCCTACGAGCAGTACTTC. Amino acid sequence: CASSQGSSYEQYF.

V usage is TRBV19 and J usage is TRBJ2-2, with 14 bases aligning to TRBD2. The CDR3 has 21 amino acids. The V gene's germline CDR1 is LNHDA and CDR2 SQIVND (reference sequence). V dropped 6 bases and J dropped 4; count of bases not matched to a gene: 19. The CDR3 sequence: CASSHIPGRTSGRFITGELFF. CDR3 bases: TGTGCCAGTAGCCATATCCCGGGGAGGACTAGCGGGAGGTTTATCACCGGGGAGCTGTTTTTT.

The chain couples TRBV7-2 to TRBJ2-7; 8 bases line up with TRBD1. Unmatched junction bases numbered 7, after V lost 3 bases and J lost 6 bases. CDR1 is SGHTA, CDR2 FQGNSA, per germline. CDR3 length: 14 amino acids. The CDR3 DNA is TGTGCCAGCAGCTTCGGTGGACAGGGTCTCGAGCAGTACTTC. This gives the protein CASSFGGQGLEQYF.

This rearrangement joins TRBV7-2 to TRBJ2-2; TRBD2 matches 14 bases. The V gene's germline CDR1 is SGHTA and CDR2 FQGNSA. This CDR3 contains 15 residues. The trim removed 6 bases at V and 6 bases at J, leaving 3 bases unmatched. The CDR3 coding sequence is TGTGCCAGCAGTCCGGGACTAGCGGGAGCCGGGGAGCTGTTTTTT. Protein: CASSPGLAGAGELFF.

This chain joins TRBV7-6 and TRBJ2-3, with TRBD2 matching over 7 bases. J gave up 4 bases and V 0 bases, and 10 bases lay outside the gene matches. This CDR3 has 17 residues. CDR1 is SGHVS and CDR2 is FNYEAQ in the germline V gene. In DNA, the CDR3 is TGTGCCAGCAGCTTAGCAGGCTCCATGGGAGGGGCAGATACGCAGTATTTT. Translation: CASSLAGSMGGADTQYF.